These 10 T cell receptor beta chains originate from one sample sequenced in a study of human T cells and chemical hapten exposure listed by TCRdb under 2021. The intended sense of this specimen's time point label: patch test 2, 6 weeks after DPC sensitization. The treatment or condition tag for this specimen amounts to: therapeutic diphenylcyclopropenone sensitization with weekly scalp DPC. Libraries were made using RACE. Instrument used: NextSeq 500. TCRdb handled the public reads itself, with Q25 trimming in fastp and clone calling in MiXCR, and kept productive beta chains. Here each entry gathers all rows of one CDR3 protein and keeps the most common genes and DNA. Within this sample are over 60,000 distinct CDR3 sequences, with about a tenth of them counted one time only. The ten most abundant clones make up 6.8% of the sample. The sample here was whole blood, taken in connection with sensitization to the hapten diphenylcyclopropenone (DPC). The origin of the receptors is a woman aged 45-59 years with alopecia areata. Some clones in this sample may be carry-over from other donors' samples.

This clonotype was observed at least ten times. V and J are TRBV6-5 and TRBJ1-1, with unresolved D. There are 13 residues in the CDR3. Germline assignment: CDR1 MNHEY and CDR2 SVGAGI. V dropped 6 bases and J dropped 3 bases, with 11 bases sitting between them. In DNA, the CDR3 is TGTGCCAGCAGATTGGACGGGTACACTGAAGCTTTCTTT. Protein sequence: CASRLDGYTEAFF.

This clonotype appeared once. Possible read error: a much larger clone is one base away. The chain carries TRBV11-2 and TRBJ1-4; the D gene is possibly TRBD1 (6 bases). This CDR3 is built from 16 residues. The germline V gene has CDR1 SGHAT and CDR2 FQNNGV. Trimming shortened V by 5 bases and J by 8 bases, and 21 bases separated the two germline ends. Here the CDR3 DNA reads TGTGCCAGCAGCCGGAGTAGGGGGGCTACGAGAGAAAAACTGTTTTTT. Protein sequence: CASSRSRGATREKLFF.

This clonotype was seen many times. The rearrangement uses TRBV3-1 and TRBJ1-1; D unresolved. The CDR3 covers 15 residues. The V gene's germline CDR1 is LGHDT and CDR2 YNNKEL (reference sequence). Trimming took off 0 bases at V and 0 bases at J, with 8 bases between the two ends. CDR3 in DNA: TGTGCCAGCAGCCAAGATCGTCTCCTGAACACTGAAGCTTTCTTT. Translating gives CASSQDRLLNTEAFF.

This rearrangement joins TRBV12-3 or TRBV12-4 to TRBJ2-4; D may be TRBD2 (5 bases). V dropped 5 bases and J dropped 0 bases, with 11 bases sitting between them. This CDR3 region has 15 residues. The CDR3 sequence is CASSLSDIAKNIQYF. The DNA for the CDR3 is TGTGCCAGCAGTCTTAGCGACATAGCCAAAAACATTCAGTACTTC.

This clonotype was counted only a few times. The chain combines TRBV15 with TRBJ1-1; no firm D call. The CDR3 consists of 18 residues. Trimming stripped 0 bases from V and 4 bases from J, with 21 bases between. CDR1 is LNHNV, CDR2 YYDKDF, per germline (reference sequence). The CDR3: CATSRDPLNPVGSTEAFF. The CDR3 DNA follows: TGTGCCACCAGCAGAGATCCCCTAAACCCAGTTGGATCCACTGAAGCTTTCTTT.

Many counts were recorded for this clonotype. The chain has TRBV6-5 and TRBJ2-7; the D gene is possibly TRBD2 (6 bases). Germline CDR1 and CDR2: MNHEY and SVGAGI. This CDR3 is 15 amino acids long. Deletions cut 1 base from V and 4 bases from J, with 14 bases between. CDR3 region: CASSYFSGEAYEQYF. In DNA, the CDR3 is TGTGCCAGCAGTTACTTTTCGGGAGAGGCTTACGAGCAGTACTTC.

This clonotype occurred many times. V and J are TRBV29-1 and TRBJ2-3; TRBD2 matches at 8 bases. The CDR3 has 14 residues. CDR1 and CDR2 (germline): SQVTM, ANQGSEA. V lost 8 bases and J lost 4; bases outside the gene matches: 11. CDR3 sequence: CSLRASGSPDTQYF. CDR3 in DNA: TGCAGCCTCCGGGCCAGCGGGAGTCCAGATACGCAGTATTTT.

With respect to this clonotype: Germline and junction disagree at one end, which may indicate a read error. The CDR3 protein is CASRQVHGSTYEQYF. DNA for the CDR3: TGCGCCAGCAGACAAGTCCACGGGAGTACCTACGAGCAGTACTTC. The genes are TRBV4-1 and TRBJ2-7; D perhaps matches TRBD2 (6 bases). Germline CDR1 is MGHRA and CDR2 is YSYEKL. The CDR3 has 15 residues.

This chain connects TRBV25-1 to TRBJ2-3; 9 nucleotides line up with TRBD2. The trim removed 1 base at V and 0 bases at J, leaving 8 bases unmatched. There are 18 residues in the CDR3. The germline V gene has CDR1 MGHDK and CDR2 SYGVNS. The CDR3 DNA follows: TGTGCCAGCAGTGAATTCGCGGGAGGGGGCTATAGCACAGATACGCAGTATTTT. Its translation: CASSEFAGGGYSTDTQYF.

As concerns this clonotype: The junction does not match germline at one end; this may be a read error. The V and J genes are TRBV7-7 and TRBJ2-1; TRBD1 matches at 8 bases. Germline CDR1 reads SSHAT; CDR2 reads FNYEAQ (reference sequence). The CDR3 extends over 17 amino acids. CDR3 region: CASSSIVGQGALNEQFF. In nucleotides, the CDR3 is TGTGCTAGCAGTTCAATCGTAGGGCAGGGGGCGCTTAATGAGCAGTTCTTC. Complete variable domain (other parts from reference TRBV7-7 and TRBJ2-1): GAGVSQSPRYKVTKRGQDVTLRCDPISSHATLYWYQQALGQGPEFLTYFNYEAQPDKSGLPSDRFSAERPEGSISTLTIQRTEQRDSAMYRCASSSIVGQGALNEQFFGPGTRLTVL.